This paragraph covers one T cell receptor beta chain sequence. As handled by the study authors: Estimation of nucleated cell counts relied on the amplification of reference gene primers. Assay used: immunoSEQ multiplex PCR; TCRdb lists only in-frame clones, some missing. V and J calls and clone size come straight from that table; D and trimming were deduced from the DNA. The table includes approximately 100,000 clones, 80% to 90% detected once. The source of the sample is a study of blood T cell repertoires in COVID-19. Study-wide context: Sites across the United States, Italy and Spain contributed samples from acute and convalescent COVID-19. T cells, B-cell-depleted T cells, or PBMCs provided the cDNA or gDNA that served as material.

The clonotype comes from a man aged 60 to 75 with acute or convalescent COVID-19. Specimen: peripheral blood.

The CDR3 nucleotides are TGTGCCAGCGGGATCTGGGGCTCTGAAGCTTTCTTT. It translates to CASGIWGSEAFF. V is TRBV11-2 and J is TRBJ1-1, with D perhaps TRBD1 (5 bases). V was trimmed by 8 bases and J by 6 bases, leaving 13 bases between them. The CDR3 runs to 12 residues. CDR1 and CDR2 from the germline V gene are SGHAT and FQNNGV.